The clone carrying this T cell receptor beta chain was picked up many times. The data belong to a study of low-dose radiotherapy and immunotherapy resistance in tumors. In the study overall: Every 2 weeks, cohort 1 got 0.5 Gy, reaching 6.5 Gy to the planning target volume. Treatment of Cohort 2 consisted of 1 Gy per fraction every two weeks, amounting to 13 Gy over 26 weeks. The regimen for patients comprised intravenous nivolumab 240 mg every two weeks plus intravenous ipilimumab 1 mg/kg every six weeks.

Time point defined: before trial treatment. With TRAV- and TRBV-specific primers, first-strand cDNA was made, covering the alpha and beta chains. PCR amplification of the TCRs was performed with Phusion for 20 PCR cycles, and it relied on a constant-region primer together with a V-primer adapter. TCRdb fed the reads into MiXCR, producing one record per CDR3 protein. The data show more than 50,000 distinct CDR3 sequences, with almost 25% seen just once and 5.5% to 6.5% held by the top ten. The V gene lost 0 bases and the J gene lost 2 bases, with 11 bases spanning the gap. Looked up from germline, CDR1 is SEHNR and CDR2 is FQNEAQ (reference sequence). There are 16 residues in the CDR3.

Sequenced here: PBMCs, sampled before treatment. This receptor was identified in a male donor with prostate cancer. The chain uses TRBV7-9 and TRBJ1-3; possible D gene TRBD1, 5 bases. The CDR3: CASSLATGQAGNTIYF. The CDR3 DNA is TGTGCCAGCAGCTTAGCGACGGGGCAGGCTGGAAACACCATATATTTT.